Below are 31 T cell receptor beta chains sequenced from a single sample in a study of blood T cell repertoires in COVID-19. TCRdb's table, derived via immunoSEQ multiplex PCR, lists solely in-frame clones and lacks some. Counted here are approximately 490,000 clones, 88% occurring once; the ten biggest clones make up 6.5% to 8.5%. The sequencing sample was made of PBMCs or T cells enriched from blood (not recorded which). Source of these receptors: a woman aged 55-69 years who had recovered from COVID-19.

This clone appeared a few times. This chain links TRBV19 with TRBJ1-4; 10 bases map to TRBD1. Germline V gene sequence: CDR1 LNHDA, CDR2 SQIVND (reference sequence). The CDR3 sequence is 14 residues long. V trimming: 5 bases; J trimming: 6 bases; junction bases outside the gene matches: 3. The CDR3 nucleotides read TGTGCCAGTAGTGCCGGGACAGGGGATGAAAAACTGTTTTTT. This codes for CASSAGTGDEKLFF.

This sequence joins TRBV2 and TRBJ1-1; D gene uncertain. The V and J ends lost 5 bases and 11 bases respectively, with 15 bases between them. The CDR3 covers 12 residues. In germline, CDR1 is SNHLY, CDR2 FYNNEI. DNA of the CDR3: TGTGCCAGCAGTACCACCCCAGGATGGGCTTTCTTT. Protein: CASSTTPGWAFF.

V gene TRBV6-5 combines with J gene TRBJ2-3; 7 nucleotides agree with TRBD2. Germline lookup yields CDR1 MNHEY and CDR2 SVGAGI. The CDR3 runs 13 residues. The ends lost 8 bases at V and 4 bases at J; junction bases unmatched: 6. The CDR3, as DNA: TGTGCCAGCGGGGCGGGGGTGGCAGATACGCAGTATTTT. Translation: CASGAGVADTQYF.

The rearrangement joins TRBV19 to TRBJ2-1; 8 nucleotides line up with TRBD1. This CDR3 is built from 16 residues. V trimming: 4 bases; J trimming: 5 bases; junction bases outside the gene matches: 10. The germline V gene has CDR1 LNHDA and CDR2 SQIVND (reference sequence). The CDR3 sequence is CASSTRTGNIDNEQFF. The CDR3 nucleotides read TGTGCCAGTAGTACCCGGACAGGGAATATTGACAATGAGCAGTTCTTC.

The V and J genes are TRBV6-5 and TRBJ1-6; 7 bases match TRBD1. Germline-derived CDR1 and CDR2 are MNHEY and SVGAGI. Trimming took 7 bases from V and 5 from J; bases not matched to a gene: 8. The CDR3 sequence is 15 residues long. This CDR3 is CASKGTAANNSPLHF. The CDR3 DNA sequence: TGTGCCAGCAAAGGGACAGCGGCAAATAATTCACCCCTCCACTTT.

The chain uses TRBV3-1 (or the pseudogene TRBV3-2) and TRBJ2-3; D might be TRBD1 (5 bases). There are 13 residues in the CDR3. Trimming cost V 1 base and J 8 bases, with 10 bases left between them. CDR1 and CDR2 (germline): LGHDT, YNNKEL (reference sequence). This CDR3 is CASSQGGFGTQYF. The DNA of the CDR3 is TGTGCCAGCAGCCAAGGGGGCTTTGGTACGCAGTATTTT.

V and J are TRBV10-3 and TRBJ2-1, with 8 bases matching TRBD2. In germline, CDR1 is ENHRY, CDR2 SYGVKD. The junction had 4 bases not matched to a gene; V was cut back by 2 bases and J by 7 bases. The CDR3 length is 14 residues. CDR3 in DNA: TGTGCCATCAGTGAGCGGGGGGGGTTGAATGAGCAGTTCTTC. It encodes CAISERGGLNEQFF.

J is TRBJ2-2 and V is TRBV7-8; 12 nucleotides align to TRBD2. After removal of 4 bases from V and 7 bases from J, the junction contained 4 bases not matched to a gene. The V gene's germline CDR1 is SGHVS and CDR2 FQNEAQ. There are 15 residues in the CDR3. CDR3 region: CASSSWTSGVGELFF. The DNA of the CDR3 is TGTGCCAGCAGCTCCTGGACTAGCGGGGTCGGGGAGCTGTTTTTT.

The chain uses TRBV7-9 and TRBJ2-7; 7 positions match TRBD1. Germline loops: CDR1 SEHNR, CDR2 FQNEAQ (reference sequence). The CDR3 consists of 14 residues. V trimming: 5 bases; J trimming: 2 bases; junction bases outside the gene matches: 6. CDR3 nucleotide sequence: TGTGCCAGCAGCAGACAGGGTCCCGCCTACGAGCAGTACTTC. Amino acid sequence: CASSRQGPAYEQYF.

This rearrangement joins TRBV2 to TRBJ1-1; TRBD1 is a possible D gene (6 bases). Germline V lookup: CDR1 SNHLY, CDR2 FYNNEI. Trimming removed 9 bases from V and 0 bases from J, with 14 bases in between. The CDR3 sequence is 14 residues long. CDR3 in DNA: TGTGCCAGGTCCCAAACAGGGATGAACACTGAAGCTTTCTTT. Protein: CARSQTGMNTEAFF. The whole variable domain, remainder taken from reference TRBV2 and TRBJ1-1, is EPEVTQTPSHQVTQMGQEVILRCVPISNHLYFYWYRQILGQKVEFLVSFYNNEISEKSEIFDDQFSVERPDGSNFTLKIRSTKLEDSAMYFCARSQTGMNTEAFFGQGTRLTVV.

The rearrangement uses TRBV5-4 and TRBJ2-3, with a possible D match to TRBD1 (6 bases). Germline V gene sequence: CDR1 SGHNT, CDR2 YYREEE (reference sequence). V was trimmed by 1 base and J by 5 bases, leaving 14 bases between them. This CDR3 has 15 amino acids. The CDR3 loop reads CASSLRSTGIDTQYF. CDR3 sequence (DNA): TGTGCCAGCAGCTTGAGAAGCACAGGGATAGATACGCAGTATTTT.

V usage is TRBV19 and J usage is TRBJ1-6; 9 bases match TRBD1. Germline assignment: CDR1 LNHDA and CDR2 SQIVND (reference sequence). This CDR3 is 16 amino acids long. With 3 bases clipped from V and 7 bases from J, the junction kept 7 bases outside the gene matches. As DNA, the CDR3 is TGTGCCAGTAGTATTACAGGGGGCGGCGGGAATTCACCCCTCCACTTT. This encodes CASSITGGGGNSPLHF.

This clone has just a few counts. The rearrangement uses TRBV5-4 and TRBJ1-2; D is possibly TRBD1 (5 bases). V lost 2 bases and J lost 1, with 12 bases in between. The germline CDR1 and CDR2 sequences are SGHNT and YYREEE (reference sequence). The CDR3 has 15 residues. CDR3 sequence: CASSFGGRGNYGYTF. The CDR3 coding sequence is TGTGCCAGCAGCTTCGGCGGAAGGGGTAACTATGGCTACACCTTC.

The chain recombines TRBV3-1 (or the pseudogene TRBV3-2) with TRBJ1-5; D gene unclear. Trimming left V 1 base short and J 4 bases short, with 11 bases between. The CDR3 is made up of 15 amino acids. Germline lookup yields CDR1 LGHDT and CDR2 YNNKEL (reference sequence). The CDR3 protein is CASSQGRAGNQPQHF. The CDR3 DNA reads as TGTGCCAGCAGCCAAGGGAGGGCCGGGAATCAGCCCCAGCATTTT.

The rearrangement joins TRBV24-1 to TRBJ2-3, with 8 positions matching TRBD2. V was pared by 9 bases and J by 0 bases, with 4 bases of the junction left unmatched. This CDR3 has 14 residues. From germline, CDR1 is KGHDR and CDR2 SFDVKD. The CDR3 is CATAAGASTDTQYF. Here the CDR3 DNA reads TGTGCCACCGCAGCGGGGGCGAGCACAGATACGCAGTATTTT.

The chain links TRBV2 to TRBJ1-1, with 9 bases identical to TRBD1. The CDR3 consists of 14 residues. CDR1 and CDR2 from the germline V gene are SNHLY and FYNNEI. V was pared by 5 bases and J by 4 bases, with 5 bases of the junction left unmatched. The chain's CDR3 is CASSNRGRSTEAFF. In nucleotides, the CDR3 is TGTGCCAGCAGTAACAGGGGGCGAAGCACTGAAGCTTTCTTT.

The V gene is TRBV6-5, the J gene TRBJ1-1; TRBD1 matches at 8 bases. Trimming removed 6 bases from V and 6 bases from J; junction bases left unmatched: 6. Germline V CDR1 and CDR2: MNHEY, SVGAGI. This CDR3 has 13 residues. DNA for the CDR3: TGTGCCAGCAGATCGTCACAGGGGGCTGAAGCTTTCTTT. Translating gives CASRSSQGAEAFF.

The chain is built from TRBV5-1 and TRBJ1-3, with 7 bases matching TRBD1. Germline assignment: CDR1 SGHRS and CDR2 YFSETQ. The CDR3 contains 13 residues. V shed 4 bases, J shed 11 bases, and the junction held 9 bases outside the gene matches. The CDR3 DNA sequence: TGCGCCAGCAGCCTAGACAATGACAGGGCCATATATTTT. Its translation: CASSLDNDRAIYF.

The chain carries TRBV19 and TRBJ1-1; a possible D gene is TRBD1 (6 bases). The CDR3 totals 13 residues. The V gene's germline CDR1 is LNHDA and CDR2 SQIVND (reference sequence). The V gene lost 10 bases and the J gene lost 4 bases, with 16 bases spanning the gap. DNA of the CDR3: TGTGCCACCTCAAGAGGGGGTAGCACTGAAGCTTTCTTT. As protein: CATSRGGSTEAFF.

The CDR3 reads CASSLTGARGGELFF. As DNA, the CDR3 is TGCGCCAGCAGCTTGACAGGGGCACGGGGCGGGGAGCTGTTTTTT. The gene calls are TRBV5-1 and TRBJ2-2, with TRBD1 matching 7 bases. The CDR3 has 15 residues. V was clipped by 1 base and J by 7 bases; unmatched bases: 7. Germline V gene lookup returns CDR1 SGHRS and CDR2 YFSETQ.

The J gene is TRBJ1-1, the V gene TRBV25-1; the match to TRBD1 covers 8 bases. V shed 6 bases, J shed 4 bases, and the junction held 4 bases outside the gene matches. Germline CDR1 reads MGHDK; CDR2 reads SYGVNS. This CDR3 has 13 residues. The CDR3 DNA reads as TGTGCCAGCAGAGGACAGGGAATCACTGAAGCTTTCTTT. It encodes CASRGQGITEAFF. Complete variable domain (other parts from reference TRBV25-1 and TRBJ1-1): EADIYQTPRYLVIGTGKKITLECSQTMGHDKMYWYQQDPGMELHLIHYSYGVNSTEKGDLSSESTVSRIRTEHFPLTLESARPSHTSQYLCASRGQGITEAFFGQGTRLTVV.

This clone was recorded a few times. Additional DNA sequences in this sample encode the identical CDR3. This rearrangement joins TRBV12-3 or TRBV12-4 to TRBJ1-1, with a possible D match to TRBD1 (5 bases). Trimming removed 6 bases from V and 6 bases from J, with 8 bases in between. This CDR3 comprises 11 residues. The CDR3 region is CASSWGAEAFF. CDR3 nucleotides: TGTGCCAGCAGCTGGGGGGCTGAAGCTTTCTTT.

The chain couples TRBV7-8 to TRBJ1-2; maybe TRBD1 (6 bases). CDR1 is SGHVS, CDR2 FQNEAQ, per germline. Trimming cost V 5 bases and J 7 bases, with 20 bases left between them. The CDR3 is 15 residues long. DNA for the CDR3: TGTGCCAGCAGCCCAGAGGGGGGCGGGGGGCTTGGCTACACCTTC. Encoded protein: CASSPEGGGGLGYTF.

The chain employs TRBV10-3 and TRBJ1-1; TRBD1 matches at 7 bases. The CDR3 runs 16 residues. The V gene's germline CDR1 is ENHRY and CDR2 SYGVKD. The V segment lost 3 bases and the J segment 4 bases; nucleotides outside the gene matches: 11. CDR3 DNA sequence: TGTGCCATCAGTGATCGACAGGGTCTCGGCGGCACTGAAGCTTTCTTT. Protein: CAISDRQGLGGTEAFF.

V usage is TRBV7-9 and J usage is TRBJ1-1, with D maybe TRBD1 (6 bases). The V gene lost 2 bases and the J gene lost 2 bases, with 15 bases spanning the gap. Germline assignment: CDR1 SEHNR and CDR2 FQNEAQ (reference sequence). The CDR3 loop spans 16 amino acids. The CDR3, as DNA: TGTGCCAGCAGCTTAAAGAGGGGACACACAAACACTGAAGCTTTCTTT. It encodes CASSLKRGHTNTEAFF. The whole variable domain, remainder taken from reference TRBV7-9 and TRBJ1-1, is DTGVSQNPRHKITKRGQNVTFRCDPISEHNRLYWYRQTLGQGPEFLTYFQNEAQLEKSRLLSDRFSAERPKGSFSTLEIQRTEQGDSAMYLCASSLKRGHTNTEAFFGQGTRLTVV.

This chain connects TRBV24-1 to TRBJ1-5; D unclear. CDR3 length equals 16 residues. Germline V gene lookup returns CDR1 KGHDR and CDR2 SFDVKD. With 0 bases removed from V and 2 bases from J, the gap between germline ends came to 10 bases. The CDR3 nucleotides read TGTGCCACCAGTGATTTGCGGGAGGGCGGCAATCAGCCCCAGCATTTT. Translation gives CATSDLREGGNQPQHF.

The chain uses TRBV15 and TRBJ1-2, with 7 bases aligning to TRBD1. The CDR3 runs to 15 residues. V was clipped by 0 bases and J by 9 bases; unmatched bases: 10. Germline CDR1 and CDR2: LNHNV and YYDKDF (reference sequence). The CDR3 DNA follows: TGTGCCACCAGCAGAGATGGGCCAAAACAGGGGAGCTACACCTTC. Its protein product is CATSRDGPKQGSYTF.

V usage is TRBV2 and J usage is TRBJ1-6; 8 nucleotides line up with TRBD1. From germline, CDR1 is SNHLY and CDR2 FYNNEI. The CDR3 runs 14 residues. V trimming: 6 bases; J trimming: 7 bases; junction bases outside the gene matches: 5. The CDR3 DNA reads as TGTGCCAGCAGGGTGACAGGGGCAAATTCACCCCTCCACTTT. Protein product: CASRVTGANSPLHF. The entire variable domain, with the rest obtained from reference TRBV2 and TRBJ1-6, is as follows: EPEVTQTPSHQVTQMGQEVILRCVPISNHLYFYWYRQILGQKVEFLVSFYNNEISEKSEIFDDQFSVERPDGSNFTLKIRSTKLEDSAMYFCASRVTGANSPLHFGNGTRLTVT.

The chain combines TRBV29-1 with TRBJ1-1; 9 bases are shared with TRBD1. The V and J ends lost 8 bases and 0 bases, in that order; junction bases with no gene match: 10. CDR1 and CDR2 (germline): SQVTM, ANQGSEA. CDR3 length equals 15 residues. CDR3 loop: CSTRRDRVVNTEAFF. CDR3 nucleotides: TGCAGCACCCGCCGGGACAGGGTAGTGAACACTGAAGCTTTCTTT.

This chain uses TRBV2 with TRBJ1-1; 8 bases are shared with TRBD1. The CDR3 runs 13 residues. Germline assignment: CDR1 SNHLY and CDR2 FYNNEI. The V and J ends lost 7 bases and 8 bases, in that order; junction bases with no gene match: 9. The CDR3: CASTSTGGKEAFF. CDR3 coding DNA: TGTGCCAGCACTTCCACAGGGGGGAAGGAAGCTTTCTTT.

The rearrangement links TRBV10-2 to TRBJ1-5, with 7 nucleotides matching TRBD1. The CDR3 extends over 15 amino acids. The V and J ends lost 7 bases and 4 bases, in that order; junction bases with no gene match: 10. Germline CDR1 and CDR2: WSHSY and SAAADI. The CDR3 sequence is CASKTDRRDNQPQHF. The CDR3 nucleotides read TGCGCCAGCAAGACGGACAGGCGGGATAATCAGCCCCAGCATTTT.